The 18 T cell receptor beta chains in this list originate from one sample, sequenced in a study of cytomegalovirus exposure and HLA in healthy donors. It was with 60 Vbeta and 13 Jbeta primers that the PCR ran. Generated by immunoSEQ multiplex PCR, the TCRdb table keeps only in-frame clones and is missing some. The table includes about 180,000 clones, 75% to 85% detected once. The sequencing input was PBMCs. These receptors came from a woman between 25 and 40 years old in good health and CMV-seropositive.

The chain joins TRBV9 to TRBJ1-2; TRBD1 agrees at 9 bases. CDR3 length: 15 residues. V was clipped by 0 bases and J by 5 bases; unmatched bases: 5. CDR1 is SGDLS and CDR2 is YYNGEE in the germline V gene. The CDR3 is CASSVATGGFYGYTF. As DNA, the CDR3 is TGTGCCAGCAGCGTAGCTACAGGGGGCTTTTATGGCTACACCTTC.

In this sample, this clone turned up a few times. V and J are TRBV9 and TRBJ2-5; 10 nucleotides align to TRBD2. The CDR3 contains 15 residues. V shed 9 bases and J 5 bases; nucleotides not matched to a gene: 13. Per the germline V gene, CDR1 is SGDLS and CDR2 is YYNGEE. CDR3 DNA: TGTGCCAAGGCTAGCGGGGGTACCCCTAAGGAGACCCAGTACTTC. Translating it yields CAKASGGTPKETQYF.

This clone was recorded a few times. The chain employs TRBV4-2 and TRBJ2-2; 9 bases fit TRBD1. V shed 4 bases and J 4 bases; nucleotides not matched to a gene: 7. Germline V gene sequence: CDR1 LGHNA, CDR2 YNFKEQ. The CDR3 spans 16 residues. CDR3 in amino acids: CASSPDRGRLTGELFF. The DNA for the CDR3 is TGTGCCAGCAGCCCGGACAGGGGCCGGCTCACCGGGGAGCTGTTTTTT.

The genes are TRBV4-3 and TRBJ2-3, with 13 bases lining up with TRBD2. V lost 3 bases, J lost 1 base, and 7 bases stayed unmatched. CDR3 length equals 18 residues. The germline V gene has CDR1 LGHNA and CDR2 YSLEER. CDR3 amino acids: CASSQGIGLAGGTDTQYF. The CDR3 DNA is TGCGCCAGCAGCCAGGGTATTGGACTAGCGGGGGGCACAGATACGCAGTATTTT.

This clone was observed a single time. The chain is built from TRBV13 and TRBJ2-1; 11 bases match TRBD2. V was pared by 0 bases and J by 14 bases, with 9 bases of the junction left unmatched. Germline values: CDR1 PRHDT, CDR2 FYEKMQ (reference sequence). The CDR3 is 15 amino acids. The CDR3 DNA reads as TGTGCCAGCAGCTTAGGGCTAGCGGGGGGTACCCCTGAGTTCTTC. Its translation is CASSLGLAGGTPEFF.

This clone was counted between two and nine times. CDR3 sequence: CASRSRTIGYEQYF. CDR3 DNA: TGTGCCAGCAGGTCCAGGACAATAGGCTACGAGCAGTACTTC. The rearrangement joins TRBV21-1 to TRBJ2-7; TRBD1, the D gene given by the table, was not confirmed from the DNA. TRBV21-1 is a known pseudogene. The length of the CDR3 is 14 residues.

This sequence joins TRBV5-8 and TRBJ1-2; no clear D. The CDR3 covers 13 residues. Germline CDR1 SGHTS, CDR2 YDEGEE. V lost 1 base and J 4 bases, leaving 8 bases between the germline ends. The CDR3: CASSLSEIYGYTF. The CDR3 DNA follows: TGTGCCAGCAGCTTGTCGGAGATCTATGGCTACACCTTC.

The chain employs TRBV28 and TRBJ2-3; a possible D gene is TRBD1 (8 bases). CDR3 size: 15 residues. Trimming left V 8 bases short and J 3 bases short, with 18 bases between. Per the germline V gene, CDR1 is MDHEN and CDR2 is SYDVKM. This CDR3 is CASAPQGGVTDTQYF. The CDR3 nucleotides read TGTGCCAGCGCACCACAGGGGGGGGTTACAGATACGCAGTATTTT.

V gene TRBV2 combines with J gene TRBJ2-5, with 10 bases that match TRBD1. Losses at the gene ends were 5 bases for V and 4 bases for J; bases not matched to a gene: 4. CDR3 length: 14 amino acids. Germline CDR1 is SNHLY and CDR2 is FYNNEI. As DNA, the CDR3 is TGTGCCAGCAGTCGACAGGGGGCGAGAGAGACCCAGTACTTC. It translates to CASSRQGARETQYF.

This chain uses TRBV4-2 with TRBJ2-7; the match to TRBD1 covers 8 bases. The trim removed 2 bases at V and 10 bases at J, leaving 13 bases unmatched. The V gene's germline CDR1 is LGHNA and CDR2 YNFKEQ. The CDR3 has 15 residues. The DNA for the CDR3 is TGTGCCAGCAGCCAATTACTTGGAGGTCAGGGGGCTCAGTACTTC. Its translation: CASSQLLGGQGAQYF.

This clone was counted between two and nine times. CDR3 protein: CASSQDRGYGSSYNEQFF. Here the CDR3 DNA reads TGTGCCAGTAGTCAGGACAGGGGGTATGGGAGCTCCTACAATGAGCAGTTCTTC. The J gene is TRBJ2-1, the V gene TRBV19; 10 nucleotides line up with TRBD1. Germline CDR1 and CDR2: LNHDA and SQIVND (reference sequence). V lost 5 bases, J lost 0 bases, and 10 bases stayed unmatched. The CDR3 spans 18 residues.

This clone turned up a few times. This chain uses TRBV27 with TRBJ2-5, with 7 bases aligning to TRBD2. The CDR3 is 15 residues long. The junction had 17 bases not matched to a gene; V was cut back by 8 bases and J by 8 bases. The germline V gene encodes CDR1 MNHEY and CDR2 SMNVEV (reference sequence). The CDR3 region is CASRPQLGGGLTQYF. Written as DNA, the CDR3 is TGTGCCAGCCGCCCTCAATTGGGCGGGGGTCTCACCCAGTACTTC.

The chain is built from TRBV28 and TRBJ1-5; 11 positions match TRBD1. The ends lost 5 bases at V and 8 bases at J; junction bases unmatched: 8. CDR1 and CDR2 from the germline V gene are MDHEN and SYDVKM. This CDR3 has 15 residues. The CDR3 region is CASSLGQGDSKPQHF. In DNA, the CDR3 is TGTGCCAGCAGTCTGGGACAGGGGGACAGTAAGCCCCAGCATTTT.

The chain couples TRBV7-2 to TRBJ2-3; a weak D match, TRBD1 (7 bases). Looked up from germline, CDR1 is SGHTA and CDR2 is FQGNSA. The CDR3 runs 15 residues. V shed 5 bases and J shed 0 bases, with 12 bases lying between them. The CDR3 here is CASSRRGPSTDTQYF. CDR3 nucleotide sequence: TGTGCCAGCAGCAGGAGGGGGCCTAGCACAGATACGCAGTATTTT. The full variable domain, with the rest looked up from reference TRBV7-2 and TRBJ2-3, is GAGVSQSPSNKVTEKGKDVELRCDPISGHTALYWYRQSLGQGLEFLIYFQGNSAPDKSGLPSDRFSAERTGGSVSTLTIQRTQQEDSAVYLCASSRRGPSTDTQYFGPGTRLTVL.

CDR3 sequence: CASSIRGTEAFF. The CDR3 DNA follows: TGTGCCAGCAGCATCCGAGGGACTGAAGCTTTCTTT. The genes are TRBV5-6 and TRBJ1-1, with D hard to call. V was pared by 4 bases and J by 5 bases, with 9 bases between. The CDR3 has 12 amino acids. Germline V lookup: CDR1 SGHDT, CDR2 YYEEEE.

The chain recombines TRBV28 with TRBJ1-2, with no clear D. V was trimmed by 3 bases and J by 4 bases, leaving 12 bases between them. This CDR3 is built from 14 residues. Germline CDR1 and CDR2: MDHEN and SYDVKM. CDR3 DNA sequence: TGTGCCAGCAGTTTGGGTGGGCGATTCTATGGCTACACCTTC. This sequence encodes CASSLGGRFYGYTF.

This clone showed up just once. The sample has other DNA sequences that encode this CDR3 too. The gene calls are TRBV28 and TRBJ1-5; no reliable D call. CDR3 length: 12 residues. The germline V gene has CDR1 MDHEN and CDR2 SYDVKM. V lost 5 bases, J lost 0 bases, and 2 bases lay in between. CDR3 amino acids: CASSRSNQPQHF. CDR3 DNA sequence: TGTGCCAGCAGTCGTAGCAATCAGCCCCAGCATTTT.

This chain connects TRBV10-3 to TRBJ2-7; tentatively, D is TRBD2 (7 bases). Germline CDR1 ENHRY, CDR2 SYGVKD. The V end lost 4 bases, the J end lost 3 bases, and 16 bases lay between the germline ends. The CDR3 has 15 amino acids. The CDR3 reads CAISAVGGQIYEQYF. The CDR3 DNA reads TGTGCCATCAGTGCTGTCGGGGGGCAAATCTACGAGCAGTACTTC.